Below, 30 T cell receptor beta chains from the same sample are listed, as sequenced in a study of breast tumors, draining lymph nodes, adjacent tissues. Via MiXCR, TCRdb re-called the multiplex PCR reads, giving one row per CDR3 protein. The sample includes approximately 100,000 distinct CDR3 sequences, approximately 28% seen only once; the top ten take 5.5% to 7%. Breast cancer patients provided tissue from their axillary draining lymph nodes. Sequences were obtained from axillary lymph node tissue. All receptors come from a female donor with breast cancer. Some clones in this sample may be carry-over from other donors' samples.

This clonotype was detected many times. The chain has TRBV6-1 and TRBJ1-6; TRBD1 matches at 7 bases. The CDR3 is 15 residues long. Germline values: CDR1 MNHNS, CDR2 SASEGT. V was pared by 5 bases and J by 8 bases, with 9 bases of the junction left unmatched. The CDR3 region is CASSRTGQEDSPLHF. CDR3 sequence (DNA): TGTGCCAGCAGTCGCACCGGACAGGAGGATTCACCCCTCCACTTT.

This clonotype has ten or more counts. This chain's CDR3 is CASSDSTSGTYNEQFF. The CDR3 nucleotides read TGTGCCAGCAGTGACTCGACTAGCGGTACCTACAATGAGCAGTTCTTC. The chain couples TRBV6-4 to TRBJ2-1, with 9 nucleotides matching TRBD2. The J segment lost 2 bases and the V segment lost 0 bases, leaving 2 bases of the junction unmatched. The CDR3 length is 16 residues. From germline, CDR1 is MRHNA and CDR2 SNTAGT.

The table lists this clonotype with many counts. The chain recombines TRBV29-1 with TRBJ2-5, with a tentative D call TRBD1 (5 bases). This CDR3 is 10 amino acids long. Trimming took 6 bases from V and 5 from J, leaving 7 bases between them. CDR1 SQVTM and CDR2 ANQGSEA come from the germline V gene. Written as DNA, the CDR3 is TGCAGCGTACCAGGGGAGACCCAGTACTTC. It specifies CSVPGETQYF.

This clonotype showed up just once. This chain connects TRBV7-9 to TRBJ1-2, with D perhaps TRBD1 (5 bases). The CDR3 extends over 16 amino acids. The germline CDR1 and CDR2 sequences are SEHNR and FQNEAQ (reference sequence). The V and J ends lost 5 bases and 0 bases respectively, with 16 bases between them. The chain's CDR3 is CASSRGTELANYGYTF. CDR3 DNA: TGTGCCAGCAGCCGCGGGACCGAGTTAGCTAACTATGGCTACACCTTC.

This clonotype showed up many times. The V gene is TRBV20-1, the J gene TRBJ2-3, with TRBD1 identical over 10 bases. CDR1 and CDR2 (germline): DFQATT, SNEGSKA (reference sequence). V lost 6 bases, J lost 1 base, and 4 bases stayed unmatched. There are 14 residues in the CDR3. CDR3: CSADGTGGTDTQYF. CDR3 nucleotides: TGCAGTGCCGACGGGACAGGGGGCACAGATACGCAGTATTTT.

CDR3 in amino acids: CASSEGLAGEQETQYF. The CDR3 nucleotides read TGTGCCAGCAGCGAAGGACTAGCGGGGGAACAAGAGACCCAGTACTTC. The rearrangement joins TRBV7-9 to TRBJ2-5; 13 nucleotides line up with TRBD2. The germline V gene encodes CDR1 SEHNR and CDR2 FQNEAQ (reference sequence). The CDR3 totals 16 residues. The ends lost 5 bases at V and 2 bases at J; junction bases unmatched: 5.

With respect to this clonotype: Being one base from a much bigger clone, this may be a read error. The J gene is TRBJ1-1, the V gene TRBV7-6; D remains unclear. Trimming took off 2 bases at V and 7 bases at J, with 11 bases between the two ends. This CDR3 comprises 13 residues. The V gene's germline CDR1 is SGHVS and CDR2 FNYEAQ. As DNA, the CDR3 is TGTGCCAGCAGCTTATTCTCAGGACGTGAAGCTTTCTTT. Residues: CASSLFSGREAFF.

Many counts were recorded for this clonotype. The V and J genes are TRBV14 and TRBJ2-1; a possible D gene is TRBD2 (7 bases). The germline V gene encodes CDR1 SGHDN and CDR2 FVKESK. The ends were cut back, 4 bases at V and 5 bases at J, with 12 bases in the middle. The CDR3 is 14 residues long. The CDR3 region is CASSPRGADNEQFF. DNA for the CDR3: TGTGCCAGCAGCCCTCGGGGGGCGGACAATGAGCAGTTCTTC.

V gene TRBV5-4 combines with J gene TRBJ2-5; D tentatively fits TRBD1 or TRBD2 (5 bases each). The CDR3 extends over 15 amino acids. V was clipped by 1 base and J by 4 bases, with 14 bases between them. Germline CDR1 reads SGHNT; CDR2 reads YYREEE (reference sequence). The DNA of the CDR3 is TGTGCCAGCAGCTTGACGGTCGGGGCGAGAGAGACCCAGTACTTC. Protein sequence: CASSLTVGARETQYF.

This clonotype was picked up many times. This chain links TRBV6-6 with TRBJ2-1, with TRBD2 matching over 9 bases. Germline V lookup: CDR1 MNHNY, CDR2 SVGAGI (reference sequence). This CDR3 has 16 amino acids. J was trimmed by 6 bases and V by 6 bases; bases with no gene match: 12. CDR3 coding DNA: TGTGCCAGCAGCCACTCGGGGCGGGAGGGCCGCAATGAGCAGTTCTTC. This gives the protein CASSHSGREGRNEQFF.

This clonotype appeared many times. The chain uses TRBV4-3 and TRBJ2-7, with 7 bases matching TRBD1. Trimming cost V 1 base and J 6 bases; bases outside gene matches: 12. Germline CDR1 reads LGHNA; CDR2 reads YSLEER. The CDR3 totals 16 residues. CDR3 amino acids: CASSQGFNDRVSEQYF. CDR3 coding DNA: TGCGCCAGCAGCCAAGGGTTTAATGACAGGGTCTCCGAGCAGTACTTC.

This clonotype was detected ten times or more. The chain joins TRBV7-9 to TRBJ1-2, with TRBD1 as a possible D gene (5 bases). The CDR3 is made up of 14 amino acids. CDR1 is SEHNR, CDR2 FQNEAQ, per germline (reference sequence). V was shortened by 1 base and J by 4 bases, with 10 bases between the two germline ends. The CDR3 coding sequence is TGTGCCAGCAGCTTAGTGGGGGATGTCTATGGCTACACCTTC. It specifies CASSLVGDVYGYTF.

J is TRBJ1-5 and V is TRBV11-2; D gene uncertain. The ends were cut back, 4 bases at V and 7 bases at J, with 14 bases in the middle. The germline V gene encodes CDR1 SGHAT and CDR2 FQNNGV. The CDR3 covers 14 residues. CDR3 bases: TGTGCCAGCAGCTGGGTAAAGGGTGGGCAGCCCCAGCATTTT. Amino acids: CASSWVKGGQPQHF.

This clonotype was recorded many times. The chain joins TRBV28 to TRBJ2-2; D is uncertain. V lost 3 bases and J 4 bases, leaving 9 bases between the germline ends. Germline values: CDR1 MDHEN, CDR2 SYDVKM. This CDR3 has 14 residues. The CDR3 reads CASSFRPTTGELFF. CDR3 DNA: TGTGCCAGCAGTTTTAGACCAACCACCGGGGAGCTGTTTTTT.

This clonotype was observed many times. The chain couples TRBV20-1 to TRBJ2-3, with 10 bases lining up with TRBD1. The V gene end was trimmed by 5 bases and the J gene end by 4 bases; junction bases not matched to a gene: 6. The CDR3 runs 14 residues. Germline CDR1 DFQATT, CDR2 SNEGSKA (reference sequence). The CDR3 DNA follows: TGCAGTGCTCGACAGGGGGCGAAGGCAGATACGCAGTATTTT. The encoded protein is CSARQGAKADTQYF.

The V and J genes are TRBV7-6 and TRBJ1-3, with D unresolved. Looked up from germline, CDR1 is SGHVS and CDR2 is FNYEAQ. The CDR3 loop spans 10 amino acids. CDR3 bases: TGTGCTAGCGACCTGACCACCATATATTTT. Amino acids: CASDLTTIYF.

The chain is built from TRBV20-1 and TRBJ1-6, with 8 bases matching TRBD1. The length of the CDR3 is 14 residues. Unmatched junction bases numbered 10, after V lost 5 bases and J lost 10 bases. The germline V gene encodes CDR1 DFQATT and CDR2 SNEGSKA (reference sequence). The CDR3 region is CSALRTGSLSPLHF. The CDR3 DNA reads TGCAGTGCTCTCCGGACAGGGAGTCTCTCACCCCTCCACTTT.

The chain recombines TRBV15 with TRBJ2-1; 14 nucleotides line up with TRBD2. J was trimmed by 0 bases and V by 2 bases; bases with no gene match: 3. This CDR3 comprises 18 residues. CDR1 and CDR2 from the germline V gene are LNHNV and YYDKDF (reference sequence). The CDR3 bases are TGTGCCACCAGCAGAATGGGGACTAGCGGGAGCTCCTACAATGAGCAGTTCTTC. Its protein product is CATSRMGTSGSSYNEQFF.

This clonotype was detected ten times or more. The gene calls are TRBV19 and TRBJ2-1, with a weak D call TRBD2 (6 bases). CDR3 length: 16 amino acids. With 3 bases removed from V and 5 bases from J, the gap between germline ends came to 17 bases. CDR1 is LNHDA, CDR2 SQIVND, per germline (reference sequence). The CDR3 reads CASSITGDGLDNEQFF. CDR3 sequence (DNA): TGTGCCAGTAGTATCACGGGGGATGGGTTGGACAATGAGCAGTTCTTC.

This clonotype was recorded at least ten times. The rearrangement joins TRBV5-1 to TRBJ1-2, with D possibly TRBD1 on 5 matching bases. Per germline, CDR1 SGHRS and CDR2 YFSETQ. This CDR3 is built from 13 residues. V was pared by 4 bases and J by 8 bases, with 15 bases between. CDR3 DNA sequence: TGCGCCAGCAGCAAGGACACGCGCGAGGGCTACACCTTC. Residues: CASSKDTREGYTF. The whole variable domain, filled in from reference TRBV5-1 and TRBJ1-2, reads KAGVTQTPRYLIKTRGQQVTLSCSPISGHRSVSWYQQTPGQGLQFLFEYFSETQRNKGNFPGRFSGRQFSNSRSEMNVSTLELGDSALYLCASSKDTREGYTFGSGTRLTVV.

The chain has TRBV5-1 and TRBJ2-5; possible D gene TRBD2, 6 bases. The CDR3 loop spans 9 amino acids. Trimming shortened V by 9 bases and J by 9 bases, and 9 bases separated the two germline ends. Germline lookup yields CDR1 SGHRS and CDR2 YFSETQ. CDR3 in amino acids: CATREAQYF. In DNA form, the CDR3 reads TGCGCCACCAGGGAGGCCCAGTACTTC.

In its sample, this clonotype was seen a few times. The junction departs from the called germline gene at one end, perhaps through a read error. The V call is TRBV6-5, the J call TRBJ2-2; D is unclear. CDR1 MNHEY and CDR2 SVGAGI come from the germline V gene. The CDR3 runs 15 residues. CDR3 in amino acids: CASSHSGVWAGELFF. DNA of the CDR3: TGTGCCAGCAGTCACTCTGGAGTTTGGGCCGGGGAGCTGTTTTTT.

This clonotype was seen at least ten times. As DNA, the CDR3 is TGTGCCAGCGGAGGGGGACACCGCACAGATACGCAGTATTTT. The encoded protein is CASGGGHRTDTQYF. The chain links TRBV6-6 to TRBJ2-3; perhaps D is TRBD1 or TRBD2 (6 bases each). With 8 bases removed from V and 1 base from J, the gap between germline ends came to 13 bases. The germline gives CDR1 MNHNY, CDR2 SVGAGI (reference sequence). The CDR3 is 14 amino acids.

This clonotype has a count of ten or more. The V and J genes are TRBV11-2 and TRBJ2-3; 16 nucleotides match TRBD2. V lost 5 bases to trimming and J lost 3 bases; unmatched junction nucleotides: 2. Germline V gives CDR1 SGHAT, CDR2 FQNNGV. This CDR3 spans 16 amino acids. The CDR3 region is CASSAGLAGGTDTQYF. CDR3 nucleotide sequence: TGTGCCAGCAGCGCGGGACTAGCGGGAGGGACAGATACGCAGTATTTT.

This clonotype was seen repeatedly, ten times or more. The chain couples TRBV15 to TRBJ2-1; D possibly uses TRBD1 or TRBD2 (5 bases each). CDR1 is LNHNV, CDR2 YYDKDF, per germline (reference sequence). The CDR3 runs to 15 residues. Trimming left V 7 bases short and J 2 bases short, with 15 bases between. CDR3 coding DNA: TGTGCCACCACCTCGGGGCAGGGCACCTACAATGAGCAGTTCTTC. Translated: CATTSGQGTYNEQFF.

Many counts were recorded for this clonotype. The V gene is TRBV9, the J gene TRBJ2-2, with a weak D call TRBD2 (5 bases). Germline CDR1 is SGDLS and CDR2 is YYNGEE. V lost 0 bases, J lost 2 bases, and 8 bases lay in between. The CDR3 extends over 15 amino acids. Here the CDR3 DNA reads TGTGCCAGCAGCGTAGGCGGAGGAAACACCGGGGAGCTGTTTTTT. Its translation: CASSVGGGNTGELFF.

With regard to this clonotype: The final CDR3 position lacks the conserved phenylalanine or tryptophan, pointing to a likely read error. J is TRBJ2-7 and V is TRBV20-1; 13 nucleotides line up with TRBD2. There are 15 residues in the CDR3. After removal of 7 bases from V and 1 base from J, the junction contained 7 bases not matched to a gene. Germline CDR1 reads DFQATT; CDR2 reads SNEGSKA (reference sequence). CDR3 nucleotides: TGCAGTGTTATGCCGGGACTAGCGGGGTCCTACGAGCAGTACTAC. This codes for CSVMPGLAGSYEQYY.

The chain carries TRBV18 and TRBJ2-1, with TRBD2 identical over 10 bases. V was pared by 3 bases and J by 0 bases, with 8 bases of the junction left unmatched. The CDR3 length is 18 residues. Germline CDR1 KGHSH, CDR2 LQKENI. CDR3 nucleotides: TGTGCCAGCTCACCCTGGGTTAGCGGGGGGAGCTCCTACAATGAGCAGTTCTTC. Residues: CASSPWVSGGSSYNEQFF.

The chain joins TRBV27 to TRBJ2-7; D is possibly TRBD1 (6 bases). The CDR3 is 14 amino acids. V was pared by 6 bases and J by 1 base, with 13 bases between. CDR1 is MNHEY, CDR2 SMNVEV, per germline (reference sequence). This CDR3 is CASRWDIGSYEQYF. As DNA, the CDR3 is TGTGCCAGCAGGTGGGACATAGGGTCCTACGAGCAGTACTTC.

This clonotype came up once. The J gene is TRBJ2-2, the V gene TRBV11-3, with 14 positions matching TRBD2. The V gene end was trimmed by 4 bases and the J gene end by 4 bases; junction bases not matched to a gene: 8. The CDR3 loop spans 18 amino acids. Germline V gene sequence: CDR1 SGHNT, CDR2 YENEEA. CDR3 sequence reads: CASSSFGTSGSGTGELFF. The CDR3 nucleotides read TGTGCCAGCAGCTCGTTCGGGACTAGCGGGAGTGGCACCGGGGAGCTGTTTTTT.